Described below is a single TCR beta chain sequence and its context. Molecular identifiers with 6-nucleotide sample barcodes were added during cDNA synthesis via template switching. Using the 5' RACE reads, TCRdb records one entry per CDR3 protein without DNA. Its table lists under 200,000 distinct CDR3 sequences. This specimen comes from a study of monozygotic twins with inflammatory bowel disease. Sequenced material: blood. The receptor was isolated from a human donor with ulcerative colitis or Crohn's disease, or a healthy co-twin of an affected twin (not recorded which).

Here the CDR3 reads CASSARQFSGRDANEQFF. This chain connects TRBV11-2 to TRBJ2-1; checking the TCRdb D call of TRBD2 is not possible without DNA. Germline-derived CDR1 and CDR2 are SGHAT and FQNNGV. The CDR3 has 18 amino acids.